What follows is one TCR beta chain and its context. Its target antigen remains unknown. Qualities for individual bases were not recorded, and no much larger clone is one base off. TCRbeta CDR3 regions were amplified from genomic DNA by means of the immunoSEQ Assay, a bias-controlled multiplex PCR. The study's own analysis went as follows. The number of nucleated cells in each sample was estimated by amplification of reference gene primers within the assay. Sequence reads were collapsed and filtered to measure the absolute abundance of every unique TCRbeta CDR3 rearrangement. For each sample, productive Simpson clonality was calculated by taking the square root of Simpson's diversity index across productive rearrangements. What TCRdb holds here is the immuneACCESS table cut down to in-frame rearrangements. Part of the clones is not present; checked against another copy, under half of the missing clones reflect an unresolved V gene, and the others are unexplained. V, J and clone size were drawn from that table, and D and trimming were deduced from the DNA. For this sample there are approximately 360,000 clones; 85% to 90% appear just once. More than 0.9% of the sample belongs to the ten largest clones.

These data come from a study of blood T cell repertoires in COVID-19 (dated by TCRdb to the early 2020s). Notes on the research overall: Collaborator samples came from the United States, Italy and Spain and covered acute and convalescent phases of COVID-19. The prospective study material was composed of cDNA or gDNA derived from T cells, B-cell-depleted T cells, or PBMCs. The dataset comprised deeply sampled blood TCRbeta repertoires from subjects exposed to, actively infected with, or recovered from COVID-19. The repertoires were released in a freely available public database intended as a resource for research on the immune response to SARS-CoV-2. The samples were drawn from two sources: the first 160 participants of the ongoing ImmuneRACE study, and 1,200 or so subjects contributed by 6 global collaborators. The sample metadata nearly always contained a de-identified subject ID, COVID-19 status, age in years and sex. Where available, HLA class I and class II types were obtained from metadata supplied by the sample provider rather than from assay-based typing. General study outcomes and caveats: How much clinical and demographic metadata was included differed by source and by participant, and the metadata was provided uncurated.

Participants in the prospective study were aged roughly 18 to 90 years, lived in 20 to 25 United States geographic areas, and enrolled through a virtual design. In the prospective study, participants were assigned to cohorts based on the clinical history participants reported in a screening survey and a study questionnaire. In the prospective study, whole blood, serum and a nasopharyngeal or oropharyngeal swab were collected from each participant by mobile phlebotomists. Prospective study participants could optionally give additional blood draws and questionnaires over an approximately two-month period. Blood samples from the prospective study were shipped frozen or at room temperature prior to DNA extraction. CDR1 SGHRS and CDR2 YFSETQ are derived from the germline V gene. Relative to germline, V is missing 3 bases and J is missing 7 bases, with 13 bases of the junction outside any gene match. The CDR3 numbers 17 residues from cysteine through phenylalanine. Kept here is only the CDR3 DNA, which spans 51 bases and is read in frame from base 1.

The sequenced material came from PBMCs or T cells enriched from blood (not recorded which). The TCR originated in a young woman with acute COVID-19. The sequence joins TRBV5-1 to TRBJ2-1; 10 junctional bases match TRBD1. The nucleotide sequence reads as follows: TGCGCCAGCAGCTACGCGACCGGGGACAGGGGTTTGAATGAGCAGTTCTTC. It translates as CASSYATGDRGLNEQFF.